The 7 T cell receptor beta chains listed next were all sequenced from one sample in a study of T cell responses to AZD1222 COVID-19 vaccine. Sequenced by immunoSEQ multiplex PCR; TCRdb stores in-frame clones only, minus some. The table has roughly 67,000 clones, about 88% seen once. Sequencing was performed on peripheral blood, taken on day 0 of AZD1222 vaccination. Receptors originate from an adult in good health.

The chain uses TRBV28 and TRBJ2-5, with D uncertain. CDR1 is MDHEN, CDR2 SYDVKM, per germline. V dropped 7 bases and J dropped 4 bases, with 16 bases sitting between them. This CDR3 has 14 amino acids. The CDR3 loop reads CASNELVRVETQYF. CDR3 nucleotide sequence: TGTGCCAGCAACGAGTTGGTTCGGGTAGAGACCCAGTACTTC.

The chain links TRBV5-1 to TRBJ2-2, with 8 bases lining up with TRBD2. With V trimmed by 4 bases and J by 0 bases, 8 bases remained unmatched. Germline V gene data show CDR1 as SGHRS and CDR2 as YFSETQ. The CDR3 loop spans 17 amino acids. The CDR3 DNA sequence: TGCGCCAGCAGCCATGTGCGGGAGGCGCCGAACACCGGGGAGCTGTTTTTT. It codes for CASSHVREAPNTGELFF.

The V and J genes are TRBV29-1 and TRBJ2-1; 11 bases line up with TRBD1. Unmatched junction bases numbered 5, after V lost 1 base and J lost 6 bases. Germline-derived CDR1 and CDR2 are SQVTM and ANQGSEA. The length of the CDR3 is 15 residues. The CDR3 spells CSVEGWGTGGNEQFF. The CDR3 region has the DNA TGCAGCGTTGAAGGATGGGGGACAGGGGGCAATGAGCAGTTCTTC.

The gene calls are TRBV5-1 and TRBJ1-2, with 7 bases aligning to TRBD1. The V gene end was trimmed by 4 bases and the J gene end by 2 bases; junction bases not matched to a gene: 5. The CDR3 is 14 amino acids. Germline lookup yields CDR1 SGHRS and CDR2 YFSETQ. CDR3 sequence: CASSRPGQNYGYTF. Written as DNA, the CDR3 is TGCGCCAGCAGCCGCCCGGGACAGAACTATGGCTACACCTTC.

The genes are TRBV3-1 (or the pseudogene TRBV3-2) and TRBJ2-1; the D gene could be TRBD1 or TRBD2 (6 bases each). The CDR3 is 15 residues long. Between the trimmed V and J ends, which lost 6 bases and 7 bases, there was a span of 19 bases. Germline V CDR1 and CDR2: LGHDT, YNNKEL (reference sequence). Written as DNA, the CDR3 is TGTGCCAGCAGGCGTTTTCGGGGGCCGTGGAATGAGCAGTTCTTC. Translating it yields CASRRFRGPWNEQFF.

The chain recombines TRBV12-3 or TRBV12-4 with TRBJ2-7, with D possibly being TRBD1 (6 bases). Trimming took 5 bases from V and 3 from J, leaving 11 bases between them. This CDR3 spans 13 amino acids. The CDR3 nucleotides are TGTGCCAGCAGTCCAGGGGCGAGCTACGAGCAGTACTTC. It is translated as CASSPGASYEQYF.

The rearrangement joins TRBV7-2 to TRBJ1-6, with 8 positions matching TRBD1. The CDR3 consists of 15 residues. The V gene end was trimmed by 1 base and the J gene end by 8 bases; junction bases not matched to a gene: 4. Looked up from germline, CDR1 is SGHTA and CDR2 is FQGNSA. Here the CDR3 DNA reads TGTGCCAGCAGCTTAGAAATGACAGGGGATTCACCCCTCCACTTT. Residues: CASSLEMTGDSPLHF.